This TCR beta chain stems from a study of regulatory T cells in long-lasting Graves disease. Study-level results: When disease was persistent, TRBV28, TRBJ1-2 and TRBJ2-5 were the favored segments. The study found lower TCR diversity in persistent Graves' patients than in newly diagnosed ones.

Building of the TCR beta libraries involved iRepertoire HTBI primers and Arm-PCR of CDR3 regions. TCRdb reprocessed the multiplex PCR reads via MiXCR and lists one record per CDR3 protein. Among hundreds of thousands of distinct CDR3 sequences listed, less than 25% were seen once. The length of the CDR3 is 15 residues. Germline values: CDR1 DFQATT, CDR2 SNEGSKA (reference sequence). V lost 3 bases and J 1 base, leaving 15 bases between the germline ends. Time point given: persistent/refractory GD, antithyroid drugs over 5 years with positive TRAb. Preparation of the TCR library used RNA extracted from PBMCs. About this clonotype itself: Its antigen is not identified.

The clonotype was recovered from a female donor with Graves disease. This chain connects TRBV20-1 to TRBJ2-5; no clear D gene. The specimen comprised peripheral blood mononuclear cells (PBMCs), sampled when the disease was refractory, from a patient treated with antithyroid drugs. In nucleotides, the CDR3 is TGCAGTGCTAGTGGAGCGTGGCACTTCCAAGAGACCCAGTACTTC. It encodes CSASGAWHFQETQYF.